This T cell receptor (beta chain) comes out of a study of cytomegalovirus exposure and HLA in healthy donors. Germline V gene sequence: CDR1 LNHDA, CDR2 SQIVND (reference sequence). Trimming removed 1 base at V and 5 bases at J, with 12 bases between. The CDR3 has 14 amino acids. General study points: High specificity and sensitivity for cytomegalovirus status were reported for the classifier.

With respect to this clone: Antigen specificity is unknown.

This PCR relied on a set of 60 Vbeta primers and 13 Jbeta primers. The table came from immunoSEQ multiplex PCR; TCRdb's copy has only in-frame clones and leaves some out. The table lists 80,000 to 95,000 clones, about two thirds of them singletons. The clonotype was recovered from a human donor in good health. The rearrangement links TRBV19 to TRBJ2-7, with D perhaps TRBD1 (6 bases). Sequencing was carried out using PBMCs. CDR3 sequence (DNA): TGTGCCAGTAGTATAGTTGGAAGGGACAACGAGCAGTACTTC. Protein: CASSIVGRDNEQYF.